Here is one TCR beta chain with its context. As handled by the study authors: Estimation of nucleated cell counts relied on the amplification of reference gene primers. Here immunoSEQ multiplex PCR was the method, and the copy in TCRdb shows in-frame clones only, minus some. That table furnishes V, J and clone size, whereas the DNA furnished D and trimming. The sample yields 150,000 to 200,000 clones, around 83% seen once. The CDR3 is 15 residues long. Trimming at V came to 1 base and at J to 8 bases, leaving 8 bases not matched to a gene. Per the germline V gene, CDR1 is LGHDT and CDR2 is YNNKEL (reference sequence). This entry belongs to a study of blood T cell repertoires in COVID-19. Looking at the study overall: COVID-19 samples, acute and convalescent, were from the United States, Italy and Spain. Sample material is recorded as cDNA or gDNA derived from T cells, B-cell-depleted T cells, or PBMCs.

Sequencing input: peripheral blood. This receptor was identified in a man aged 18 to 30 with acute or convalescent COVID-19. The V and J genes are TRBV3-1 (or the pseudogene TRBV3-2) and TRBJ2-3; TRBD2 aligns across 8 bases. The CDR3 sequence: CASSQVPGGRGTQYF. As DNA, the CDR3 is TGTGCCAGCAGCCAAGTGCCGGGGGGGAGGGGTACGCAGTATTTT.